The 27 T cell receptor beta chains listed next were all sequenced from one sample in a study of vaccination effects on CD4 cells after COVID-19. Sequenced by immunoSEQ multiplex PCR; TCRdb stores in-frame clones only, minus some. The data contain fewer than 35,000 clones, approximately 60% of them seen just once; the ten biggest clones take up almost 10%. CD4+ T cell isolation took place after more than eight days of culture. Their cognate antigens are unknown. This specimen consisted of CD4+ T cells from PBMCs cultured without peptide, obtained before COVID-19 vaccination. Source of these receptors: a human donor who received a COVID-19 vaccine.

This rearrangement joins TRBV12-3 or TRBV12-4 to TRBJ2-5, with TRBD1 identical over 7 bases. J lost 5 bases, V lost 5 bases, and 5 bases had no gene match. This CDR3 spans 13 amino acids. CDR3 region: CASSEGARETQYF. In nucleotides, the CDR3 is TGTGCCAGCAGTGAGGGGGCGCGGGAGACCCAGTACTTC.

The rearrangement links TRBV5-4 to TRBJ2-5, with 9 bases fitting TRBD1. J gave up 4 bases and V 4 bases, and 5 bases lay outside the gene matches. Germline V CDR1 and CDR2: SGHNT, YYREEE (reference sequence). The CDR3 spans 14 residues. This chain's CDR3 is CASSSTGGGETQYF. CDR3 coding DNA: TGTGCCAGCAGCAGCACAGGGGGCGGAGAGACCCAGTACTTC.

In its sample, this clone was seen once. The chain joins TRBV6-5 to TRBJ1-5; no definite D call. The V and J ends lost 2 bases and 4 bases respectively, with 9 bases between them. Germline V gives CDR1 MNHEY, CDR2 SVGAGI. The CDR3 totals 14 residues. The CDR3 reads CASSYDASNQPQHF. The DNA for the CDR3 is TGTGCCAGCAGTTACGATGCATCAAATCAGCCCCAGCATTTT.

This clone showed up just a few times. The chain employs TRBV5-8 and TRBJ1-5; D possibly corresponds to TRBD1 (5 bases). V lost 0 bases and J lost 0, with 10 bases in between. The CDR3 consists of 16 residues. Germline lookup yields CDR1 SGHTS and CDR2 YDEGEE. CDR3 coding DNA: TGTGCCAGCAGCTTGGCGTGGGGGAATAGCAATCAGCCCCAGCATTTT. Translated, it gives CASSLAWGNSNQPQHF.

The CDR3 spells CASLRGNNSPLHF. CDR3 coding DNA: TGTGCCAGTCTAAGGGGGAATAATTCACCCCTCCACTTT. V usage is TRBV19 and J usage is TRBJ1-6; D might be TRBD1 (6 bases). V was shortened by 8 bases and J by 5 bases, with 10 bases between the two germline ends. The CDR3 runs 13 residues. The V gene's germline CDR1 is LNHDA and CDR2 SQIVND (reference sequence).

This chain connects TRBV2 to TRBJ1-2, with D maybe TRBD1 (6 bases). CDR3 length equals 12 residues. CDR1 is SNHLY and CDR2 is FYNNEI in the germline V gene. V lost 1 base and J lost 8, with 8 bases in between. The DNA of the CDR3 is TGTGCCAGCAGTGAAGACGACAGGGGCTACACCTTC. This encodes CASSEDDRGYTF.

The V and J genes are TRBV18 and TRBJ2-1; D gene uncertain. Trimming left V 6 bases short and J 10 bases short, with 13 bases between. Germline values: CDR1 KGHSH, CDR2 LQKENI. The CDR3 is 12 residues long. CDR3 DNA: TGTGCCAGCTCGTTAATGGCAGCCGAGCAGTTCTTC. This translates into CASSLMAAEQFF.

The chain uses TRBV28 and TRBJ1-3; D possibly corresponds to TRBD1 (5 bases). CDR3 length: 14 residues. Germline CDR1 MDHEN, CDR2 SYDVKM. V gave up 3 bases and J gave up 2 bases, with 8 bases separating them. The CDR3 reads CASSFPGPGNTIYF. CDR3 bases: TGTGCCAGCAGTTTCCCGGGACCTGGAAACACCATATATTTT.

This clone appeared once. The chain has TRBV11-2 and TRBJ1-6, with 7 nucleotides matching TRBD1. J lost 10 bases, V lost 3 bases, and 6 bases had no gene match. CDR3 length: 14 residues. Germline-derived CDR1 and CDR2 are SGHAT and FQNNGV. CDR3 nucleotides: TGTGCCAGCAGCTTGGGAGGGGGCAAATCACCCCTCCACTTT. This encodes CASSLGGGKSPLHF.

V is TRBV7-2 and J is TRBJ2-1, with 8 bases aligning to TRBD2. The V and J ends lost 1 base and 8 bases, in that order; junction bases with no gene match: 7. The CDR3 spans 15 residues. CDR1 and CDR2 (germline): SGHTA, FQGNSA. The CDR3 sequence: CASSLVTGGEDEQFF. The CDR3 region has the DNA TGTGCCAGCAGCTTAGTGACGGGAGGGGAGGATGAGCAGTTCTTC.

The chain employs TRBV14 and TRBJ1-2, with 9 bases matching TRBD1. Per the germline V gene, CDR1 is SGHDN and CDR2 is FVKESK. V dropped 1 base and J dropped 11; count of bases not matched to a gene: 5. This CDR3 region has 13 residues. CDR3 nucleotides: TGTGCCAGCAGCCAAGCCGGGACAGGGAGATACACCTTC. Translating it yields CASSQAGTGRYTF.

This clone came up a few times. The chain recombines TRBV18 with TRBJ1-2; perhaps TRBD1 as D (6 bases). The CDR3 extends over 11 amino acids. V was clipped by 5 bases and J by 8 bases, with 9 bases between them. The V gene's germline CDR1 is KGHSH and CDR2 LQKENI. CDR3 amino acids: CASSNTGGYTF. CDR3 nucleotides: TGTGCCAGCTCAAACACAGGGGGCTACACCTTC.

V gene TRBV5-6 combines with J gene TRBJ2-3; 11 bases are shared with TRBD2. Unmatched junction bases numbered 13, after V lost 4 bases and J lost 0 bases. The CDR3 contains 19 residues. CDR1 is SGHDT, CDR2 YYEEEE, per germline. DNA for the CDR3: TGTGCCAGCAGCGGAGGATATAGACTAGCGGGGATTAGCACAGATACGCAGTATTTT. Its protein product is CASSGGYRLAGISTDTQYF.

V and J are TRBV6-2 or TRBV6-3 and TRBJ2-3; unclear D gene. This CDR3 has 13 residues. Trimming stripped 0 bases from V and 9 bases from J, with 10 bases between. Looked up from germline, CDR1 is MNHEY and CDR2 is SVGEGT. In nucleotides, the CDR3 is TGTGCCAGCAGTTACTCGAACTTCGGCACGCAGTATTTT. Its translation is CASSYSNFGTQYF.

This clone was picked up a small number of times. The chain carries TRBV5-6 and TRBJ2-7; D remains unclear. The V end was cut by 4 bases, the J end by 7 bases, with 12 bases between. CDR1 SGHDT and CDR2 YYEEEE come from the germline V gene. This CDR3 is 12 amino acids long. The CDR3 sequence: CASSVRAEEQYF. CDR3 DNA sequence: TGTGCCAGCAGCGTTCGGGCAGAGGAGCAGTACTTC. The complete variable domain, with remaining parts taken from reference TRBV5-6 and TRBJ2-7, reads DAGVTQSPTHLIKTRGQQVTLRCSPKSGHDTVSWYQQALGQGPQFIFQYYEEEERQRGNFPDRFSGHQFPNYSSELNVNALLLGDSALYLCASSVRAEEQYFGPGTRLTVT.

There are a few counts of this clone. The chain joins TRBV12-3 or TRBV12-4 to TRBJ1-2, with TRBD1 matching 8 bases. The CDR3 is 13 amino acids. V dropped 5 bases and J dropped 7; count of bases not matched to a gene: 6. Here the CDR3 DNA reads TGTGCCAGCAGTCACGGACAGGGCTTTGGCTACACCTTC. This translates into CASSHGQGFGYTF.

The V call is TRBV5-5, the J call TRBJ1-2; D not certain. Trimming stripped 6 bases from V and 3 bases from J, with 15 bases between. The germline V gene encodes CDR1 SGHKS and CDR2 YYEKEE (reference sequence). The CDR3 is 14 amino acids. The CDR3 here is CASNLVGNDYGYTF. CDR3 nucleotides: TGTGCCAGCAACCTGGTGGGGAATGACTATGGCTACACCTTC.

This clone was seen a few times. The CDR3, as DNA: TGCAGCGTATCCTACCTAGCGGGAGGTCTCTACGAGCAGTACTTC. Its protein is CSVSYLAGGLYEQYF. V and J are TRBV29-1 and TRBJ2-7; 11 nucleotides align to TRBD2. Trimming cost V 6 bases and J 3 bases; bases outside gene matches: 10. Germline CDR1 is SQVTM and CDR2 is ANQGSEA. CDR3 length: 15 amino acids.

The J gene is TRBJ1-6, the V gene TRBV6-5; D is possibly TRBD1 (6 bases). There are 15 residues in the CDR3. Germline assignment: CDR1 MNHEY and CDR2 SVGAGI. The V end lost 9 bases, the J end lost 1 base, and 13 bases lay between the germline ends. This chain's CDR3 is CASQGGRSYNSPLHF. The DNA of the CDR3 is TGTGCCAGTCAAGGGGGAAGGTCCTATAATTCACCCCTCCACTTT.

The V gene is TRBV18, the J gene TRBJ1-5, with 7 bases identical to TRBD1. The CDR3 has 15 amino acids. The J segment lost 0 bases and the V segment lost 1 base, leaving 0 bases of the junction unmatched. Per germline, CDR1 KGHSH and CDR2 LQKENI. Here the CDR3 reads CASSPQGASNQPQHF. The DNA of the CDR3 is TGTGCCAGCTCACCACAGGGGGCTAGCAATCAGCCCCAGCATTTT.

Only a few counts were recorded for this clone. The CDR3 DNA sequence: TGTGCCAGCAGCCCCCAGGGAATTAAGGCTTTCTTT. Encoded protein: CASSPQGIKAFF. The chain combines TRBV14 with TRBJ1-1; a possible D gene is TRBD1 (5 bases). Trimming stripped 4 bases from V and 11 bases from J, with 14 bases between. Germline assignment: CDR1 SGHDN and CDR2 FVKESK. The CDR3 totals 12 residues.

J is TRBJ2-5 and V is TRBV2, with 11 bases matching TRBD2. The CDR3 extends over 19 amino acids. The germline V gene has CDR1 SNHLY and CDR2 FYNNEI. V lost 3 bases and J lost 5; bases outside the gene matches: 17. The CDR3, as DNA: TGTGCCAGCAGTGATCTAGCCCTGGGACTAGCGGTACCCGGGGAGACCCAGTACTTC. Its protein product is CASSDLALGLAVPGETQYF.

This clone was counted between two and nine times. V usage is TRBV3-1 (or the pseudogene TRBV3-2) and J usage is TRBJ1-2, with D possibly being TRBD1 (6 bases). V was clipped by 1 base and J by 0 bases, with 15 bases between them. Germline CDR1 reads LGHDT; CDR2 reads YNNKEL (reference sequence). The CDR3 spans 17 residues. CDR3 region: CASSQGAGAAANYGYTF. The CDR3 DNA is TGTGCCAGCAGCCAAGGGGCGGGGGCGGCCGCTAACTATGGCTACACCTTC.

The gene calls are TRBV5-1 and TRBJ1-4; TRBD1 might be the D (6 bases). V lost 3 bases and J 8 bases, leaving 17 bases between the germline ends. Germline CDR1 and CDR2: SGHRS and YFSETQ. The CDR3 is 15 amino acids. CDR3 sequence (DNA): TGCGCCAGCAGCTCGGTGGGGGCACCAGGGGAAAAACTGTTTTTT. This gives the protein CASSSVGAPGEKLFF.

This clone was detected only a few times. V and J are TRBV5-1 and TRBJ2-7; D is unresolved. Germline CDR1 and CDR2: SGHRS and YFSETQ. This CDR3 has 16 residues. Trimming shortened V by 0 bases and J by 2 bases, and 15 bases separated the two germline ends. CDR3 protein: CASSLAWGGQAYEQYF. The CDR3 DNA reads as TGCGCCAGCAGCTTGGCCTGGGGTGGGCAAGCCTACGAGCAGTACTTC.

J is TRBJ1-1 and V is TRBV7-8, with D unclear. The V and J ends lost 5 bases and 3 bases respectively, with 13 bases between them. Germline V lookup: CDR1 SGHVS, CDR2 FQNEAQ. The CDR3 consists of 14 residues. The CDR3 nucleotides are TGTGCCAGCAGCCCAACGGGGAGGGACACTGAAGCTTTCTTT. The encoded protein is CASSPTGRDTEAFF.

V gene TRBV9 combines with J gene TRBJ2-4; TRBD2 agrees at 7 bases. The J segment lost 0 bases and the V segment lost 0 bases, leaving 6 bases of the junction unmatched. Germline V gene data show CDR1 as SGDLS and CDR2 as YYNGEE. There are 17 residues in the CDR3. The CDR3 nucleotides are TGTGCCAGCAGCGTAGAAGGTAGCGGGCAAGCCAAAAACATTCAGTACTTC. Encoded protein: CASSVEGSGQAKNIQYF.